This T cell receptor beta chain was captured in a study of blood T cell repertoires in COVID-19. V was cut by 4 bases and J by 4 bases, with 8 bases left in between. The V gene's germline CDR1 is SNHLY and CDR2 FYNNEI. The CDR3 runs to 13 residues. TCRdb's copy holds only in-frame clones and misses some; the assay was immunoSEQ multiplex PCR. The sample has about 180,000 clones; 87% are singletons. The sequenced sample was peripheral blood. This TCR was recovered from a woman aged 45-65 years with acute or convalescent COVID-19. J is TRBJ1-3 and V is TRBV2; D remains ambiguous. CDR3 residues: CASSGTGGNTIYF. The CDR3, as DNA: TGTGCCAGCAGTGGGACGGGGGGAAACACCATATATTTT.